This is a list of T cell receptor beta chains from one sample in a study of beta chain features in type 1 diabetes. Data came from immunoSEQ multiplex PCR; TCRdb stores just in-frame clones and leaves some out. The table includes 200,000 to 250,000 clones, about a tenth detected once. The sample comprised central memory CD4+ T cells from blood. The source is a man between 18 and 29 years old in good health. The CDR3 runs from the conserved cysteine through the conserved F or W. Fields, in order: D gene, J gene, clone size, V gene, CDR3 length, CDR3 DNA, CDR3 protein. The D gene is left open where the match is weak. Not all rows give a size; the values are once, few, many and, for expanded clones, a class.

>NA|TRBJ2-2|many|TRBV7-2|15
TGTGCCAGCAGGCTCGGGCTAGTAAGCACCGGGGAGCTGTTTTTT
CASRLGLVSTGELFF
>TRBD2|TRBJ2-1|NA|TRBV12-5|16
TGTGCTAGTGGTGACGGACTAGCGGGACTTTACAATGAGCAGTTCTTC
CASGDGLAGLYNEQFF
>TRBD2|TRBJ2-7|many|TRBV2|15
TGTGCCAGCAGTGAACCAGCGGGAGGGAGACACGAGCAGTACTTC
CASSEPAGGRHEQYF
>TRBD2|TRBJ2-1|many|TRBV18|13
TGTGCCAGCTCTTCGGGACTAGCCGACAGAGGGTTCTTC
CASSSGLADRGFF
>NA|TRBJ1-6|few|TRBV6-5|14
TGTGCCAGCAGCAGTTCCCGACGGGATTCACCCCTCCACTTT
CASSSSRRDSPLHF
>NA|TRBJ2-3|few|TRBV6-1|13
TGTGCCATTACGGCCCTGTTAACAGATACGCAGTATTTT
CAITALLTDTQYF
>TRBD2|TRBJ2-5|NA|TRBV7-2|14
TGTGCCAGCAGCTTTGGCGGGAGGAAGGAGACCCAGTACTTC
CASSFGGRKETQYF
>TRBD1|TRBJ2-5|NA|TRBV19|14
TGTGCCAGTAGTACGACAGGGGGTGGCGAGACCCAGTACTTC
CASSTTGGGETQYF
>NA|TRBJ2-7|NA|TRBV28|11
TGTGCCAGCACGGACACCTACGAGCAGTACTTC
CASTDTYEQYF
>NA|TRBJ2-3|NA|TRBV11-1|14
TGTGCCAGCAGCTTGTCCAGGGGTGCAGATACGCAGTATTTT
CASSLSRGADTQYF
>NA|TRBJ2-7|many|TRBV4-1|14
TGCGCCAGCAGCCAAGGCCCCCCACCCTACGAGCAGTACTTC
CASSQGPPPYEQYF
>TRBD1|TRBJ1-1|few|TRBV10-3|12
TGTGCCATCAGTGAGTCTGACAGGGGAGCTTTCTTT
CAISESDRGAFF
>TRBD1|TRBJ1-1|few|TRBV7-9|15
TGTGCCAGCAGCAGTGGACAGGGCATGAACACTGAAGCTTTCTTT
CASSSGQGMNTEAFF
>TRBD1|TRBJ2-1|few|TRBV7-2|13
TGTGCCAGCAGCCAAGACAGGGTGAATGAGCAGTTCTTC
CASSQDRVNEQFF